This T cell receptor beta chain stems from a study of blood T cell repertoires in COVID-19. Clones were sequenced by immunoSEQ multiplex PCR, and TCRdb holds only the in-frame ones, with some missing. The sample lists around 64,000 clones, roughly 87% occurring once. This CDR3 is built from 15 residues. Germline V gives CDR1 SQVTM, CDR2 ANQGSEA. V trimming: 6 bases; J trimming: 5 bases; junction bases outside the gene matches: 11. The material sequenced was peripheral blood. The sequence was obtained from a man at least 80 years old in a cohort sampled during active COVID-19. The rearrangement joins TRBV29-1 to TRBJ1-1; TRBD1 matches at 11 bases. In DNA, the CDR3 is TGCAGCGTCGCCTCACCGGACAGGGGGCCAACTGAAGCTTTCTTT. This encodes CSVASPDRGPTEAFF.